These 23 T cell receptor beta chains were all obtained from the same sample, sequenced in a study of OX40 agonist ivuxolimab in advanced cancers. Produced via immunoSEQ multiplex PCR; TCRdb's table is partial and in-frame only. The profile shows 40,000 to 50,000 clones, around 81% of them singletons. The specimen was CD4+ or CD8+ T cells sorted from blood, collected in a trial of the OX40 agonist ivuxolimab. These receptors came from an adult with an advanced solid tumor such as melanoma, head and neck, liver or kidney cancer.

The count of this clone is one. The CDR3, as DNA: TGTGCCAGCAGCTTAGACAGGACGTATGGCTACACCTTC. Its protein is CASSLDRTYGYTF. The rearrangement joins TRBV11-3 to TRBJ1-2, with unresolved D. V lost 0 bases, J lost 5 bases, and 7 bases lay in between. The CDR3 has 13 amino acids. Looked up from germline, CDR1 is SGHNT and CDR2 is YENEEA.

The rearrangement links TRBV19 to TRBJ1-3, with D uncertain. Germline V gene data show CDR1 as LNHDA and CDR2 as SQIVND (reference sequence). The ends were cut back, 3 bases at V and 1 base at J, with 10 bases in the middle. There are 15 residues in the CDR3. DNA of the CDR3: TGTGCCAGTAGTATTAGTACGGGATCTGGAAACACCATATATTTT. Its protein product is CASSISTGSGNTIYF.

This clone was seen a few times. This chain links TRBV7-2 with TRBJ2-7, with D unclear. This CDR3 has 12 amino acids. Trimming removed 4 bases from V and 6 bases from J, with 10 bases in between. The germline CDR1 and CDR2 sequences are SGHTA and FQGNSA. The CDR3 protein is CASSSPLGEQYF. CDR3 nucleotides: TGTGCCAGCAGCTCGCCCTTAGGCGAGCAGTACTTC.

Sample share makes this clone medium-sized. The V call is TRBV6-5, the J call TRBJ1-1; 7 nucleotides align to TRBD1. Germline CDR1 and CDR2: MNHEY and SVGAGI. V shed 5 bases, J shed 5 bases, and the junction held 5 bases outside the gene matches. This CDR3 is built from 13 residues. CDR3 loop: CASSRDRVTEAFF. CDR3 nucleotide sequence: TGTGCCAGCAGTCGAGACAGGGTTACTGAAGCTTTCTTT.

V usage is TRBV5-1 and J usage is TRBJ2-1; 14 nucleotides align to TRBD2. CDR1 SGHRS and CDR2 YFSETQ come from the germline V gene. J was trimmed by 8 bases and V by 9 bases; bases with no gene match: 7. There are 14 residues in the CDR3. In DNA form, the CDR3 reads TGCGCCACCAAAGGGACTAGCGGGAGACATGAGCAGTTCTTC. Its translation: CATKGTSGRHEQFF. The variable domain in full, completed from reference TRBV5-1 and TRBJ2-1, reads KAGVTQTPRYLIKTRGQQVTLSCSPISGHRSVSWYQQTPGQGLQFLFEYFSETQRNKGNFPGRFSGRQFSNSRSEMNVSTLELGDSALYLCATKGTSGRHEQFFGPGTRLTVL.

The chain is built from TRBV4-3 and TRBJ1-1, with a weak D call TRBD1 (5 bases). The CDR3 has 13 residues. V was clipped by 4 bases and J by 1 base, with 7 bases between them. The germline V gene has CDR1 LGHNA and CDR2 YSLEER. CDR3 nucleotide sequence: TGCGCCAGCAGCCTCGACAGGAACACTGAAGCTTTCTTT. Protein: CASSLDRNTEAFF.

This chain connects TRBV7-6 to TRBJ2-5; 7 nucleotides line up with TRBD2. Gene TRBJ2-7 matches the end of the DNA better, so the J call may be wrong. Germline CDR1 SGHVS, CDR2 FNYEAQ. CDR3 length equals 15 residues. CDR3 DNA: TGTGCCAGCAGCTTAAGTGGACTAGAAACCTACGAGCAGTACTTC. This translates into CASSLSGLETYEQYF.

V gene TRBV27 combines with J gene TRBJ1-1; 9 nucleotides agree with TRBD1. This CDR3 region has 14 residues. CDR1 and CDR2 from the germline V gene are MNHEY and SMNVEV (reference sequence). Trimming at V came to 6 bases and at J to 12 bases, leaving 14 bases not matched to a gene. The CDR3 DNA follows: TGTGCCAGCAGCCATTACGGGGACAGGGTTAGAACTTTCTTT. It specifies CASSHYGDRVRTFF.

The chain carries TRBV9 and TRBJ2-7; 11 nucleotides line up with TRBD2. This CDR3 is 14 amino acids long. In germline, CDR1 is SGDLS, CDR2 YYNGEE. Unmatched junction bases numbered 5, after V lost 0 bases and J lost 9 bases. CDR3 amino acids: CASSVDPSGRRQYF. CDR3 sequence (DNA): TGTGCCAGCAGCGTAGATCCTAGCGGGAGGAGGCAGTACTTC.

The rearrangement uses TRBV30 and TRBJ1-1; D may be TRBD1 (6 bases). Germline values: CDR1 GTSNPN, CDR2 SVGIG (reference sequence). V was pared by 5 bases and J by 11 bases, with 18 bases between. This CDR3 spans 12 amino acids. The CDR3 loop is CAWSGQTGWAFF. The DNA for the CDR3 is TGTGCCTGGTCCGGACAGACTGGATGGGCTTTCTTT.

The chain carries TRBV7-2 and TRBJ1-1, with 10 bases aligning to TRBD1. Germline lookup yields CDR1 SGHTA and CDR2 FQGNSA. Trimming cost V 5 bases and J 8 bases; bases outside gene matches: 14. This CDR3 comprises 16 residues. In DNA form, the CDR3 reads TGTGCCAGCAGCCCCAAGGGACAGGGGCGCAGCTCGGAAGCTTTCTTT. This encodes CASSPKGQGRSSEAFF.

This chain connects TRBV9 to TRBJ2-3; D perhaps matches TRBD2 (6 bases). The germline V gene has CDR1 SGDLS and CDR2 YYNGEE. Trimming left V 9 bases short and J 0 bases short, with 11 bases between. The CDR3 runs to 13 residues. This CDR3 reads CATGRSSTDTQYF. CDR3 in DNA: TGTGCCACTGGGAGGAGTAGCACAGATACGCAGTATTTT.

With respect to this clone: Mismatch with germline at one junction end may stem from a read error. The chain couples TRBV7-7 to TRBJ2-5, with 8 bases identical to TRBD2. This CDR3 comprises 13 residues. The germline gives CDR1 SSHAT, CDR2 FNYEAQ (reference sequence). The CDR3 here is CASSSTSEETQYF. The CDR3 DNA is TGTGCTAGCAGCTCGACTAGCGAGGAGACCCAGTACTTC. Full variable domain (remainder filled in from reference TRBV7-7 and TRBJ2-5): GAGVSQSPRYKVTKRGQDVTLRCDPISSHATLYWYQQALGQGPEFLTYFNYEAQPDKSGLPSDRFSAERPEGSISTLTIQRTEQRDSAMYRCASSSTSEETQYFGPGTRLLVL.

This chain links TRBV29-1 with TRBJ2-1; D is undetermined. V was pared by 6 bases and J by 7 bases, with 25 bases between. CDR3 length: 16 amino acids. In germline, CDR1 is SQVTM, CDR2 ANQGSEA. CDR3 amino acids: CSVDPVGLYSGNEQFF. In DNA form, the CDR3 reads TGCAGCGTGGACCCGGTGGGCCTATATAGTGGGAATGAGCAGTTCTTC.

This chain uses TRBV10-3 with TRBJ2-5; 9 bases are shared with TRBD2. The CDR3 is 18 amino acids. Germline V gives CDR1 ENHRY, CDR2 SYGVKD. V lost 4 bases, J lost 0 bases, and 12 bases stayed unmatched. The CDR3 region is CAISGSRREGPYQETQYF. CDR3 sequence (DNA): TGTGCCATCAGTGGGTCCCGGCGGGAGGGCCCGTACCAAGAGACCCAGTACTTC.

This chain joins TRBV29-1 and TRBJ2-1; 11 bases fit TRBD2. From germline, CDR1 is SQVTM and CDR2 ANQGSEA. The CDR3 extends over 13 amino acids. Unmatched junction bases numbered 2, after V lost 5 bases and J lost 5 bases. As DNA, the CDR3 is TGCAGCGTTCTAGCGGGAGGAAACAATGAGCAGTTCTTC. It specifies CSVLAGGNNEQFF.

CDR3 amino acids: CASSIGSSYNEQFF. The CDR3 coding sequence is TGTGCCAGCAGTATTGGTAGCTCCTACAATGAGCAGTTCTTC. The rearrangement links TRBV28 to TRBJ2-1; no reliable D call. The length of the CDR3 is 14 residues. From germline, CDR1 is MDHEN and CDR2 SYDVKM. V was clipped by 5 bases and J by 0 bases, with 8 bases between them.

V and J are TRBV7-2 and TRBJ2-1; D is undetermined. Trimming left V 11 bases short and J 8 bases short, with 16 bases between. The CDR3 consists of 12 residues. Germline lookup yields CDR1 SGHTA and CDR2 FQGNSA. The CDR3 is CAGVGNGYEQFF. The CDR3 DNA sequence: TGTGCCGGGGTTGGGAACGGGTATGAGCAGTTCTTC.

CDR3 sequence: CAWSVGLAGADTQYF. CDR3 DNA sequence: TGTGCCTGGAGTGTAGGACTAGCGGGAGCGGATACGCAGTATTTT. This rearrangement joins TRBV30 to TRBJ2-3; 13 nucleotides match TRBD2. This CDR3 has 15 residues. The germline V gene encodes CDR1 GTSNPN and CDR2 SVGIG (reference sequence). V dropped 0 bases and J dropped 6; count of bases not matched to a gene: 3.

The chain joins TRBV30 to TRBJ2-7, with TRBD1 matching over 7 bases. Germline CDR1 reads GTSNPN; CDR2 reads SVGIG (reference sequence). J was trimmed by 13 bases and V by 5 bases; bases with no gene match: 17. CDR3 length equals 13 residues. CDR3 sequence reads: CAWVLDRNLREYF. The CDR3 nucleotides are TGTGCCTGGGTCTTGGACAGGAACCTCCGGGAATACTTC.

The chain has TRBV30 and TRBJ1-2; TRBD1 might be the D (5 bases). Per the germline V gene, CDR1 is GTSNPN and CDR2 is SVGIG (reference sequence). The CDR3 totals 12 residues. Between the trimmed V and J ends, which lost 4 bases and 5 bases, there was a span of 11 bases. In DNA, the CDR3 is TGTGCCTGGAATGGGGGGGGTTATGGCTACACCTTC. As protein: CAWNGGGYGYTF.

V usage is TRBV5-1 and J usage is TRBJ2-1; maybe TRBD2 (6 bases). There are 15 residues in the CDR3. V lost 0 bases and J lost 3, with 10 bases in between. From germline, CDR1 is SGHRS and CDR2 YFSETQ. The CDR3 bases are TGCGCCAGCAGCTTGGTTAGCGGAGGCTACAATGAGCAGTTCTTC. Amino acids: CASSLVSGGYNEQFF.

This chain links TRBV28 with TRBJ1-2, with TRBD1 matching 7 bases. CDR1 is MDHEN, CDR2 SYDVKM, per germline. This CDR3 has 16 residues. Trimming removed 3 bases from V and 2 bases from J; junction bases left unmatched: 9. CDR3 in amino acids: CASSFLPGQINYGYTF. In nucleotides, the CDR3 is TGTGCCAGCAGTTTCCTTCCGGGACAGATAAACTATGGCTACACCTTC.